These T cell receptor beta chains were read from a single sample in a study of T cells in Graves' hyperthyroidism and ophthalmopathy. One entry per CDR3 protein, called by TCRdb with MiXCR from the multiplex PCR reads. The data hold 200,000 to 250,000 distinct CDR3 sequences, with 18% observed a single time. Sequenced material: blood. These receptors were taken from a man aged 40-50 years with Graves' hyperthyroidism. CDR3s include the opening cysteine and the closing phenylalanine or tryptophan. D genes are given only for firm matches. Expanded clones are given a class, and other clones once, few, many or no size at all.

V gene: TRBV6-2/TRBV6-3
clone size: few
J gene: TRBJ2-5
D gene: .
CDR3 DNA: TGTGCCAGCAGGGTTGGGGGAATCCAAGAGACCCAGTACTTC
CDR3 protein: CASRVGGIQETQYF

V gene: TRBV2
clone size: many
J gene: TRBJ2-7
D gene: .
CDR3 DNA: TGTGCCAGCAGTGAAGCGGTCGACCAAACCATCTCCTACGAGCAGTACTTC
CDR3 protein: CASSEAVDQTISYEQYF

V gene: TRBV25-1
clone size: few
J gene: TRBJ2-5
D gene: .
CDR3 DNA: TGTGCCAGCAGTGTACAGGGTCGAACTTACCAAGAGACCCAGTACTTC
CDR3 protein: CASSVQGRTYQETQYF

V gene: TRBV5-1
clone size: many
J gene: TRBJ1-4
D gene: .
CDR3 DNA: TGCGCCAGCAGCTCACAGGGACGTGAAAAACTGTTTTTT
CDR3 protein: CASSSQGREKLFF

V gene: TRBV11-2
clone size: many
J gene: TRBJ2-1
D gene: .
CDR3 DNA: TGTGCCAGCAGCTATCTCATGAGGGGAGACAACTACAATGAGCAGTTCTTC
CDR3 protein: CASSYLMRGDNYNEQFF

V gene: TRBV7-3
clone size: .
J gene: TRBJ2-3
D gene: TRBD2
CDR3 DNA: TGTGCCAGCAGCCGACTAGCGGGGGGGCAAGACACAGATACGCAGTATTTT
CDR3 protein: CASSRLAGGQDTDTQYF

V gene: TRBV20-1
clone size: few
J gene: TRBJ2-1
D gene: TRBD2
CDR3 DNA: TGCAGTGCTACCTCGGTCCTAGCGGTATACAATGAGCAGTTCTTC
CDR3 protein: CSATSVLAVYNEQFF

V gene: TRBV24-1
clone size: .
J gene: TRBJ2-1
D gene: .
CDR3 DNA: TGTGCCACCAGTGGGGACATTTTCTATGAGCAGTTCTTC
CDR3 protein: CATSGDIFYEQFF

V gene: TRBV24-1
clone size: .
J gene: TRBJ1-2
D gene: .
CDR3 DNA: TGTGCCACCAGTGGGTCGCGGTACTATGGCTACACCTTC
CDR3 protein: CATSGSRYYGYTF

V gene: TRBV6-2/TRBV6-3
clone size: many
J gene: TRBJ2-1
D gene: TRBD1
CDR3 DNA: TGTGCCAGCAGCCGATTGGGACAGGGGGCGGCCAATGAGCAGTTCTTC
CDR3 protein: CASSRLGQGAANEQFF

V gene: TRBV28
clone size: many
J gene: TRBJ2-7
D gene: .
CDR3 DNA: TGTGCCAGCACCAGAACAGGGATTGCCCGTACCGAGCAGTACTTC
CDR3 protein: CASTRTGIARTEQYF

V gene: TRBV28
clone size: few
J gene: TRBJ1-4
D gene: .
CDR3 DNA: TGTGCCAGCACCGGGATCTTCGGCGAAAAACTGTTTTTT
CDR3 protein: CASTGIFGEKLFF

V gene: TRBV28
clone size: .
J gene: TRBJ2-3
D gene: .
CDR3 DNA: TGTGCCAGCAGTCGGGACCTCATCTACACAGATACGCAGTATTTT
CDR3 protein: CASSRDLIYTDTQYF

V gene: TRBV12-3/TRBV12-4
clone size: .
J gene: TRBJ2-6
D gene: .
CDR3 DNA: TGTGCCAGCTTGAACTCTGGGGCCAACGTCCTGACTTTC
CDR3 protein: CASLNSGANVLTF

V gene: TRBV12-3/TRBV12-4
clone size: many
J gene: TRBJ2-7
D gene: TRBD1
CDR3 DNA: TGTGCCAGCAGTTTGGGAGGGACAGGGACGGCCGAGCAGTACTTC
CDR3 protein: CASSLGGTGTAEQYF

V gene: TRBV6-2/TRBV6-3
clone size: many
J gene: TRBJ1-1
D gene: .
CDR3 DNA: TGTGCCACCTCGAACACTGAAGCTTTCTTT
CDR3 protein: CATSNTEAFF

V gene: TRBV19
clone size: .
J gene: TRBJ1-5
D gene: .
CDR3 DNA: TGTGCCAGTAGACTCACTAGCAATCAGCCCCAGCATTTT
CDR3 protein: CASRLTSNQPQHF

V gene: TRBV28
clone size: many
J gene: TRBJ1-4
D gene: .
CDR3 DNA: TGTGCCAGCAGTACGCTTACGGGCGGGGGTGAAAAACTGTTTTTT
CDR3 protein: CASSTLTGGGEKLFF

V gene: TRBV2
clone size: .
J gene: TRBJ2-2
D gene: .
CDR3 DNA: TGTGCCAGCAGTCCAACAGGGTCTCACACCGGGGAGCTGTTTTTT
CDR3 protein: CASSPTGSHTGELFF

V gene: TRBV7-9
clone size: .
J gene: TRBJ2-1
D gene: .
CDR3 DNA: TGTGCCAGCAGCCCGCGTATAGGTTCGTTTGGGGATGAGCAGTTCTTC
CDR3 protein: CASSPRIGSFGDEQFF

V gene: TRBV10-3
clone size: .
J gene: TRBJ2-3
D gene: TRBD1
CDR3 DNA: TGTGCCACTTCGGACAGGCAGACGTGGGATACGCAGTATTTT
CDR3 protein: CATSDRQTWDTQYF

V gene: TRBV7-9
clone size: few
J gene: TRBJ2-4
D gene: .
CDR3 DNA: TGTGCCAGCAGTATTGGGATAAACATTCAGTACTTC
CDR3 protein: CASSIGINIQYF

V gene: TRBV7-2
clone size: many
J gene: TRBJ2-1
D gene: TRBD2
CDR3 DNA: TGTGCCAGCAGCCTCGGTTGGGGGGGTGGTAATGAGCAGTTCTTC
CDR3 protein: CASSLGWGGGNEQFF

V gene: TRBV3-1
clone size: many
J gene: TRBJ1-1
D gene: TRBD1
CDR3 DNA: TGTGCCAGCAGCCAGGGACAGGGTCTCTCTGAAGCTTTCTTT
CDR3 protein: CASSQGQGLSEAFF

V gene: TRBV20-1
clone size: many
J gene: TRBJ2-7
D gene: .
CDR3 DNA: TGCAGTGCTAGAGACCGGACCGGGACCCCGTCCTACGAGCAGTACTTC
CDR3 protein: CSARDRTGTPSYEQYF

V gene: TRBV28
clone size: .
J gene: TRBJ1-5
D gene: TRBD1
CDR3 DNA: TGTGCCAGCAGTGACAGGGGCAATCAGCCCCAGCATTTT
CDR3 protein: CASSDRGNQPQHF

V gene: TRBV6-5
clone size: .
J gene: TRBJ2-1
D gene: TRBD2
CDR3 DNA: TGTGCCAGCAGTTACTCCCAGCGGGGGGCCAACAATGAGCAGTTCTTC
CDR3 protein: CASSYSQRGANNEQFF

V gene: TRBV6-1
clone size: many
J gene: TRBJ2-2
D gene: TRBD2
CDR3 DNA: TGTGCCAGCAGTCGACTAGCATTGAACACCGGGGAGCTGTTTTTT
CDR3 protein: CASSRLALNTGELFF

V gene: TRBV5-1
clone size: many
J gene: TRBJ1-2
D gene: .
CDR3 DNA: TGCGCCAGCAGTAAGGACAGCACTAACTATGGCTACACCTTC
CDR3 protein: CASSKDSTNYGYTF

V gene: TRBV9
clone size: few
J gene: TRBJ2-7
D gene: TRBD1
CDR3 DNA: TGTGCCAGCAGCGGCGGACAGGGGGATCGTATCTACGAGCAGTACTTC
CDR3 protein: CASSGGQGDRIYEQYF

V gene: TRBV6-1
clone size: few
J gene: TRBJ1-2
D gene: .
CDR3 DNA: TGTGCCAGCAGTGAAGTGGGGCCCCCAGCCTATGGCTACACCTTC
CDR3 protein: CASSEVGPPAYGYTF

V gene: TRBV5-1
clone size: .
J gene: TRBJ2-2
D gene: TRBD2
CDR3 DNA: TGCGCCAGCAGCCGCGGGATAGCGGGATCCCTGAACACCGGGGAGCTGTTTTTT
CDR3 protein: CASSRGIAGSLNTGELFF

V gene: TRBV12-3/TRBV12-4
clone size: few
J gene: TRBJ1-6
D gene: .
CDR3 DNA: TGTGCCAGCAGTTTAGGGGAAGGCAGGGCTAATTCACCCCTCCACTTT
CDR3 protein: CASSLGEGRANSPLHF

V gene: TRBV6-1
clone size: .
J gene: TRBJ2-2
D gene: .
CDR3 DNA: TGTGCCAGCAACGGAAGGCCCGGGGAGCTGTTTTTT
CDR3 protein: CASNGRPGELFF

V gene: TRBV28
clone size: .
J gene: TRBJ2-2
D gene: .
CDR3 DNA: TGTGCCAGCAATAGTTTGGGGCGGACCGGGGAGCTGTTTTTT
CDR3 protein: CASNSLGRTGELFF

V gene: TRBV6-5
clone size: many
J gene: TRBJ2-1
D gene: TRBD2
CDR3 DNA: TGTGCCAGCAGTTACGCCGGGACTACCAATGAGCAGTTCTTC
CDR3 protein: CASSYAGTTNEQFF

V gene: TRBV20-1
clone size: .
J gene: TRBJ1-2
D gene: .
CDR3 DNA: TGCAGTGCTGCGCGTGACCGCCCCTATGGCTACACCTTC
CDR3 protein: CSAARDRPYGYTF

V gene: TRBV20-1
clone size: many
J gene: TRBJ2-3
D gene: .
CDR3 DNA: TGCAGTGCTAGACTAATCACAGATACGCAGTATTTT
CDR3 protein: CSARLITDTQYF

V gene: TRBV2
clone size: many
J gene: TRBJ2-5
D gene: TRBD2
CDR3 DNA: TGTGCCAGCAGTGAGGCTAGCGGGGGATTTCGAGAGACCCAGTACTTC
CDR3 protein: CASSEASGGFRETQYF

V gene: TRBV6-6
clone size: many
J gene: TRBJ1-1
D gene: .
CDR3 DNA: TGTGCCAGCAGTTACTACAGAAAAAACACTGAAGCTTTCTTT
CDR3 protein: CASSYYRKNTEAFF

V gene: TRBV10-3
clone size: .
J gene: TRBJ2-2
D gene: TRBD1
CDR3 DNA: TGTGCCATCAGTGAGCGGGACAGGGGGCGGAGTACCGGGGAGCTGTTTTTT
CDR3 protein: CAISERDRGRSTGELFF

V gene: TRBV20-1
clone size: .
J gene: TRBJ2-7
D gene: TRBD1
CDR3 DNA: TGCAGTACTCCAAGCCGACAGGGGGCTTCCTACGAGCAGTACTTC
CDR3 protein: CSTPSRQGASYEQYF

V gene: TRBV6-1
clone size: .
J gene: TRBJ1-1
D gene: .
CDR3 DNA: TGTGCCACTCGACGGAACACTGAAGCTTTCTTT
CDR3 protein: CATRRNTEAFF

V gene: TRBV5-4
clone size: many
J gene: TRBJ2-3
D gene: TRBD1
CDR3 DNA: TGTGCCAGCAGCTTACAGGGGTCGGCAGCCACAGATACGCAGTATTTT
CDR3 protein: CASSLQGSAATDTQYF

V gene: TRBV27
clone size: few
J gene: TRBJ1-4
D gene: TRBD1
CDR3 DNA: TGTGCCAGCACCCACAATCCCGGGACAGGGGATGAAAAACTGTTTTTT
CDR3 protein: CASTHNPGTGDEKLFF

V gene: TRBV9
clone size: .
J gene: TRBJ2-7
D gene: TRBD1
CDR3 DNA: TGTGCCAGCAGCCCAGGGGGCCAGGGAATCTACGAGCAGTACTTC
CDR3 protein: CASSPGGQGIYEQYF

V gene: TRBV20-1
clone size: few
J gene: TRBJ1-1
D gene: .
CDR3 DNA: TGCAGGGCTTTTTTGGAGGGTGAAGCTTTCTTT
CDR3 protein: CRAFLEGEAFF

V gene: TRBV6-1
clone size: few
J gene: TRBJ2-2
D gene: TRBD1
CDR3 DNA: TGTGCCAGCAGGGGACAGGGGGCGGACACCGGGGAGCTGTTTTTT
CDR3 protein: CASRGQGADTGELFF

V gene: TRBV2
clone size: few
J gene: TRBJ1-2
D gene: .
CDR3 DNA: TGTGCCAGCACGGCAAATAACTATGGCTACACCTTC
CDR3 protein: CASTANNYGYTF

V gene: TRBV4-1
clone size: few
J gene: TRBJ2-2
D gene: TRBD1
CDR3 DNA: TGCGCCAGCAGCCCCGAGGGGGCTGGCACCGGGGAGCTGTTTTTT
CDR3 protein: CASSPEGAGTGELFF

V gene: TRBV3-1
clone size: many
J gene: TRBJ2-7
D gene: TRBD2
CDR3 DNA: TGTGCCAGCAGTCGACCCCGGGGGGGGGGAGACGAGCAGTACTTC
CDR3 protein: CASSRPRGGGDEQYF

V gene: TRBV4-2
clone size: many
J gene: TRBJ2-7
D gene: .
CDR3 DNA: TGTGCCAGCAGCCAAGTTGCACAGGGCTCCTACGAGCAGTACTTC
CDR3 protein: CASSQVAQGSYEQYF

V gene: TRBV4-3
clone size: many
J gene: TRBJ2-3
D gene: .
CDR3 DNA: TGCGCCAGCAGCCAAGGGTCGGCCGCTGATACGCAGTATTTT
CDR3 protein: CASSQGSAADTQYF